These 9 T cell receptor beta chains share one sample of origin, sequenced in a study of human T cells and chemical hapten exposure. TCRdb re-called the RACE reads through MiXCR, storing one row per CDR3 protein. The sample records 75,000 to 100,000 distinct CDR3 sequences, around 12% being singletons. The time point was: patch test 1, 2 weeks after DPC sensitization. Treatment defined: therapeutic diphenylcyclopropenone sensitization with weekly scalp DPC. The sequences come from whole blood, collected in connection with sensitization to the hapten diphenylcyclopropenone (DPC). The receptor set was obtained from a woman in her 40s with alopecia areata. Some clones in this sample may be carry-over from other donors' samples.

The chain combines TRBV28 with TRBJ1-2; D is unclear. Germline V gives CDR1 MDHEN, CDR2 SYDVKM. This CDR3 contains 13 residues. The V and J ends lost 4 bases and 4 bases respectively, with 10 bases between them. CDR3 region: CASSWPQSYGYTF. CDR3 DNA: TGTGCCAGCAGTTGGCCGCAGTCCTATGGCTACACCTTC.

There are many counts of this clonotype. CDR3 DNA sequence: TGTGCCAGCAGTTACGGCGGGAGGAGAGAAGATACGCAGTATTTT. Protein product: CASSYGGRREDTQYF. The chain links TRBV6-5 to TRBJ2-3, with TRBD2 identical over 8 bases. Looked up from germline, CDR1 is MNHEY and CDR2 is SVGAGI. V dropped 2 bases and J dropped 5; count of bases not matched to a gene: 6. CDR3 length: 15 residues.

This clonotype turned up a few times. V gene TRBV4-1 combines with J gene TRBJ1-6, with a tentative D call TRBD1 (6 bases). Germline V gives CDR1 MGHRA, CDR2 YSYEKL. The V gene lost 4 bases and the J gene lost 8 bases, with 15 bases spanning the gap. CDR3 size: 15 residues. CDR3 amino acids: CASSPLEGEHSPLHF. CDR3 nucleotides: TGCGCCAGCAGCCCCCTGGAGGGGGAGCATTCACCCCTCCACTTT.

This clonotype occurred a few times. This sequence joins TRBV6-5 and TRBJ2-7; 7 bases fit TRBD2. The CDR3 covers 18 residues. With 11 bases clipped from V and 0 bases from J, the junction kept 22 bases outside the gene matches. Germline CDR1 and CDR2: MNHEY and SVGAGI. The chain's CDR3 is CADFFWGERDANSYEQYF. CDR3 in DNA: TGTGCCGACTTCTTCTGGGGGGAGCGGGATGCGAACTCCTACGAGCAGTACTTC.

Note on this clonotype: A much more abundant neighbour one base away suggests this may be a read error. The chain uses TRBV27 and TRBJ1-5; 9 bases align to TRBD1. CDR3 length equals 14 residues. In germline, CDR1 is MNHEY, CDR2 SMNVEV (reference sequence). Trimming cost V 6 bases and J 6 bases; bases outside gene matches: 6. As DNA, the CDR3 is TGTGCCAGCAGCGGGACAGGGCATAGTCAGCCCCAGCATTTT. Translated: CASSGTGHSQPQHF.

The rearrangement uses TRBV19 and TRBJ2-1, with TRBD2 as a possible D gene (6 bases). Germline V gene sequence: CDR1 LNHDA, CDR2 SQIVND (reference sequence). This CDR3 spans 16 amino acids. V was trimmed by 3 bases and J by 4 bases, leaving 16 bases between them. CDR3: CASSMGGRAVYNEQFF. The CDR3 DNA follows: TGTGCCAGTAGTATGGGAGGACGGGCGGTTTACAATGAGCAGTTCTTC.

This clonotype was seen repeatedly, ten times or more. The V and J genes are TRBV28 and TRBJ2-7; 11 bases are a match to TRBD2. The germline V gene encodes CDR1 MDHEN and CDR2 SYDVKM. J gave up 2 bases and V 5 bases, and 5 bases lay outside the gene matches. CDR3 length: 15 amino acids. For the CDR3, the DNA is TGTGCCAGCAGTCCCGGGACTAGCGGAACCTACGAGCAGTACTTC. Translation: CASSPGTSGTYEQYF.

The J gene is TRBJ2-2, the V gene TRBV27; D gene ambiguous. CDR1 and CDR2 (germline): MNHEY, SMNVEV (reference sequence). This CDR3 contains 14 residues. V gave up 8 bases and J gave up 8 bases, with 18 bases separating them. The CDR3 spells CASAAGRNSGELFF. CDR3 DNA: TGTGCCAGCGCGGCAGGTCGGAATTCGGGGGAGCTGTTTTTT.

The rearrangement uses TRBV11-2 and TRBJ1-6; no firm D call. Germline assignment: CDR1 SGHAT and CDR2 FQNNGV. Trimming took off 3 bases at V and 7 bases at J, with 7 bases between the two ends. The CDR3 runs 13 residues. CDR3 protein: CASSFYANSPLHF. Written as DNA, the CDR3 is TGTGCCAGCAGCTTTTACGCAAATTCACCCCTCCACTTT.